Detailed here is one T cell receptor (beta chain). Its antigen remains unidentified. No much larger clone exists at a distance of one base, and base qualities are not known. This sample also contains other DNA sequences that code for the same CDR3. From its cysteine to its phenylalanine, the CDR3 spans 12 amino acids. The DNA shown is the 36-base CDR3, in frame from base 1. V is pared back by 6 bases and J by 1 base, with 6 bases lying between the germline termini. From a lookup of the germline V gene (reference sequence), CDR1 and CDR2 are LNHDA and SQIVND. The CDR3 regions of human TCRbeta chains were analyzed by immunosequencing. The paper's processing steps were these. Repertoire TCRs were checked for matches against a reference library of SARS-CoV-2-specific TCRs that had been generated using the MIRA antigen-specificity platform. Breadth meant the fraction of unique TCRs that were SARS-CoV-2-associated, whereas depth meant the fraction of total T cells that were SARS-CoV-2-associated. Each spike-specific TCR was assigned to its reactive spike region and to a CD4 or CD8 class using the MIRA data. Log10-transformed breadth and depth values were compared by one-way ANOVA with Sidak's multiple comparisons tests. The immuneACCESS repertoire file appears here via TCRdb, limited to in-frame rearrangements. These files lack a portion of the clones; in checked studies, under half of the deficit traces to unresolved V genes, and the cause of the others is not known. V and J calls and clone size are given by that table; D and trimming were obtained from the DNA. This sample comprises over 130,000 clones, around 94% of them detected only once. The ten largest account for 0.95% to 1.5% of the sample.

Sample time point, as interpreted from the label and publication: baseline before first vaccination. Vaccinee samples were obtained from the UK trials COV001 and COV002, which included a single-blind randomized controlled phase 2/3 trial of AZD1222 (ChAdOx1 nCoV-19) in healthy adults. For TCRbeta chain sequencing, PBMC samples from trial participants were taken at day 0 and at day 28 after the second dose. This specimen comes from a study of T cell responses to AZD1222 COVID-19 vaccine (dated by TCRdb to the early 2020s). In terms of the full investigation: AZD1222 recipients whose second dose came at about 4 weeks and those whose second dose came at about 12 weeks were combined into one group, since spike-specific TCR depth and breadth did not differ between the two schedules. TCR sequencing was performed for about 240 trial participants, of whom about 200 were given two doses of AZD1222 and around 25 were given two doses of MenACWY control vaccine. Trial participants were enrolled into age subgroups of 18-55, 56-69 and 70-plus years, which contained around 140, 26 and 57 TCR-sequenced participants, respectively.

Study-wide findings and limitations: The whole spike protein was spanned by vaccine-associated CD4 TCRs, and dominant responses were seen in regions 160-218 and 743-854. Conclusions about previously exposed vaccinees are limited because only six or seven AZD1222 recipients were SARS-CoV-2 seropositive at baseline. Reportedly, almost half of the unique spike-specific TCRs recognized epitopes lying outside the regions that are mutated in the B.1.351 and B.1.1.7 variants. In the small 56-69-year group, the increase in depth fell short of significance, most likely because of low power. Participants were mostly white British and included more females than males, and it was suggested by the authors that clonal diversity may have been underestimated. A significant rise in spike-specific TCR breadth and depth was observed after two AZD1222 doses relative to day 0 and relative to MenACWY recipients. Because no day 14 peak-response samples were available, repertoires were characterized only after the peak T cell response.

The sequence joins TRBV19 to TRBJ1-1; the D gene lacks a confident call. Sequences were derived from peripheral blood, sampled on day 0 of AZD1222 vaccination. The source is an adult in good health. In nucleotide form, the sequence is TGTGCCAGTAGCTACGGGAACACTGAAGCTTTCTTT. It specifies CASSYGNTEAFF. Beyond the CDR3, the reference TRBV19 and TRBJ1-1 genes provide the residues; the full variable domain reads: DGGITQSPKYLFRKEGQNVTLSCEQNLNHDAMYWYRQDPGQGLRLIYYSQIVNDFQKGDIAEGYSVSREKKESFPLTVTSAQKNPTAFYLCASSYGNTEAFFGQGTRLTVV.